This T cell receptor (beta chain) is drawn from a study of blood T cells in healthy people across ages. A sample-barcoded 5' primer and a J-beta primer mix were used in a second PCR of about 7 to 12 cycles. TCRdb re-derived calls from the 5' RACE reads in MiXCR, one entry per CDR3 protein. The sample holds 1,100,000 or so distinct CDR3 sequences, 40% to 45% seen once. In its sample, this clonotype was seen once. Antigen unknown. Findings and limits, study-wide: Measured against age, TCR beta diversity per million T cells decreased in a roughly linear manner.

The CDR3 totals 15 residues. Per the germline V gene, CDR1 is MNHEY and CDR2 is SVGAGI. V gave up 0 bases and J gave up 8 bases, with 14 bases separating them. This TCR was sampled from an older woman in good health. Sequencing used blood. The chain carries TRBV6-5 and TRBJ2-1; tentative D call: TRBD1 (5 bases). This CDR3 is CASSYSTRQGYEQFF. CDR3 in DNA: TGTGCCAGCAGTTACTCGACTCGCCAGGGATATGAGCAGTTCTTC.